Detailed here is one T cell receptor beta chain. The sample originates from a study of blood T cell repertoires in COVID-19. At the level of the study: Donors in the United States, Italy and Spain gave samples during acute or convalescent COVID-19. PBMCs, B-cell-depleted T cells, or T cells were the source of the cDNA or gDNA that made up the material.

Source study methods: Estimation of nucleated cell counts was performed using reference gene primer amplification. The table came from immunoSEQ multiplex PCR; TCRdb's copy has only in-frame clones and leaves some out. V, J and clone size reflect that table, while D and trimming were determined from the DNA. This table has 250,000 to 350,000 clones, around 89% appearing once. The CDR3 sequence is 15 residues long. V lost 6 bases and J lost 4; bases outside the gene matches: 9. Germline assignment: CDR1 MNHEY and CDR2 SVGAGI. V gene TRBV6-5 combines with J gene TRBJ1-5, with 7 nucleotides matching TRBD1. Sequenced material: peripheral blood. This sequence was found in a woman aged 55-69 years with acute or convalescent COVID-19. The CDR3: CASRSGTASNQPQHF. The CDR3 DNA reads as TGTGCCAGCAGATCAGGGACAGCTAGTAATCAGCCCCAGCATTTT.